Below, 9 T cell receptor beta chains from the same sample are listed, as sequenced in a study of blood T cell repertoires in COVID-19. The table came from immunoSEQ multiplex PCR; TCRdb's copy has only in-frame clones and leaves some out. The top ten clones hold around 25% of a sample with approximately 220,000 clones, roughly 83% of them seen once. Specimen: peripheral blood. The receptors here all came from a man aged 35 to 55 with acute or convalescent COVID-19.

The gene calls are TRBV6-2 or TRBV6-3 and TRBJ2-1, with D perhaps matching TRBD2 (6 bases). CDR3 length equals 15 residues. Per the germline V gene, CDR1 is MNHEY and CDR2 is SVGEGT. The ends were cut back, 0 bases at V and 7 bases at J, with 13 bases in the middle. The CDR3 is CASSYSAGTENEQFF. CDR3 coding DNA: TGTGCCAGCAGTTACTCGGCCGGGACTGAGAATGAGCAGTTCTTC.

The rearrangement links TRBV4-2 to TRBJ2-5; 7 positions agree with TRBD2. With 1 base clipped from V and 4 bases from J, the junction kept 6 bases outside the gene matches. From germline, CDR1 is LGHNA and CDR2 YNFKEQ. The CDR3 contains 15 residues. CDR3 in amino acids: CASSQGDGGGETQYF. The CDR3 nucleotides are TGTGCCAGCAGCCAAGGTGATGGGGGGGGAGAGACCCAGTACTTC.

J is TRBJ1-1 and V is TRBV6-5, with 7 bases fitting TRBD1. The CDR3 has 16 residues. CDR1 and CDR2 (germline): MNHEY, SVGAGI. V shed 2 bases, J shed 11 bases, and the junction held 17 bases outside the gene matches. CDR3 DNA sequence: TGTGCCAGCAGTTACATCAGGGAACAGGGGCTTTGGGTGGCTTTCTTT. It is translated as CASSYIREQGLWVAFF.

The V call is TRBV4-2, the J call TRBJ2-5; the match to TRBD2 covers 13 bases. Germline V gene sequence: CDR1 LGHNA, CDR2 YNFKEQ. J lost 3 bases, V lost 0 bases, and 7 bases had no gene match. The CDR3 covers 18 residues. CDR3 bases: TGTGCCAGCAGCCAAGAACGTGGTACTAGCGGGAGGGAAGAGACCCAGTACTTC. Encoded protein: CASSQERGTSGREETQYF.

The CDR3: CASSLAGQSGNTIYF. As DNA, the CDR3 is TGCGCCAGCAGCTTGGCGGGACAGTCCGGAAACACCATATATTTT. The chain links TRBV5-1 to TRBJ1-3, with 7 positions matching TRBD1. V lost 0 bases to trimming and J lost 4 bases; unmatched junction nucleotides: 4. Germline V gene lookup returns CDR1 SGHRS and CDR2 YFSETQ. CDR3 length: 15 residues.

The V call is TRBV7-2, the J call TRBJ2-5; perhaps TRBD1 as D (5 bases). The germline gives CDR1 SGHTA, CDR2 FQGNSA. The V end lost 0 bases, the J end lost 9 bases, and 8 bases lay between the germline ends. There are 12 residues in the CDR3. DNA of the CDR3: TGTGCCAGCAGCTTAGCGGAAGGGGCCCAGTACTTC. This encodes CASSLAEGAQYF.

The CDR3 nucleotides read TGTGCCAGCAGCCGGGGGACAGGGAGCGGGAGGGCCTACGAGCAGTACTTC. Translating gives CASSRGTGSGRAYEQYF. The chain couples TRBV27 to TRBJ2-7, with a tentative D call TRBD2 (10 bases). CDR3 size: 17 residues. Germline-derived CDR1 and CDR2 are MNHEY and SMNVEV (reference sequence). With 6 bases removed from V and 2 bases from J, the gap between germline ends came to 23 bases.

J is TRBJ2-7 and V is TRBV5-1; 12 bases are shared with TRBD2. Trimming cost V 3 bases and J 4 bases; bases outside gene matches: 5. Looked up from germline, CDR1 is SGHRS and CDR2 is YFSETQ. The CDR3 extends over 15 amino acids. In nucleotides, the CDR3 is TGCGCCAGCAGCTGGACTAGCGGGGCTGGGTACGAGCAGTACTTC. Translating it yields CASSWTSGAGYEQYF.

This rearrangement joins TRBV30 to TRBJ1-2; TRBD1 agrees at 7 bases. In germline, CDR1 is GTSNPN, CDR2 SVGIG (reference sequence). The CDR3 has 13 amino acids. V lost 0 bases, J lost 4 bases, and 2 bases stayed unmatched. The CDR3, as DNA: TGTGCCTGGAGTGTACAGGGGACCTATGGCTACACCTTC. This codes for CAWSVQGTYGYTF.